This is a list of T cell receptor beta chains from one sample in a study of cytomegalovirus exposure and HLA in healthy donors. Generated by immunoSEQ multiplex PCR, the TCRdb table keeps only in-frame clones and is missing some. The table shows roughly 120,000 clones, with 74% occurring only once. Sequenced material: PBMCs. The receptors originated from a man aged 35 to 55 in good health and CMV-seropositive. Each CDR3 is given with its conserved first and last residue. The D gene is left open where the match is weak. Some rows mark clone size as missing; the rest say once, few, many or name a class of expanded clone.

size: -
D: -
J: TRBJ1-5
V: TRBV25-1
CDR3: CASSELGGAQPQHF
DNA: TGTGCCAGCAGTGAATTAGGAGGGGCTCAGCCCCAGCATTTT

size: -
D: -
J: TRBJ1-2
V: TRBV7-5
CDR3: CVRSLAVGKQRLGLVYGYTF
DNA: TGTGTCAGAAGCTTAGCGGTGGGAAAACAGCGGTTGGGACTGGTGTATGGCTACACCTTC

size: once
D: -
J: TRBJ1-2
V: TRBV9
CDR3: CASSVEHRFPLNYGYTF
DNA: TGTGCCAGCAGCGTAGAGCACAGATTCCCTCTAAACTATGGCTACACCTTC

size: once
D: -
J: TRBJ2-1
V: TRBV5-1
CDR3: CASSLDLLYNEQFF
DNA: TGCGCCAGCAGCTTGGACTTACTTTACAATGAGCAGTTCTTC

size: -
D: TRBD1
J: TRBJ1-2
V: TRBV18
CDR3: CASSPTGTEDYGYTF
DNA: TGTGCCAGCTCACCGACCGGGACAGAAGATTATGGCTACACCTTC

size: -
D: -
J: TRBJ2-7
V: TRBV21-1
CDR3: CASSKVPHTYEQYF
DNA: TGTGCCAGCAGCAAGGTCCCACACACCTACGAGCAGTACTTC

size: -
D: -
J: TRBJ2-4
V: TRBV5-6
CDR3: CASSFSLNIQYF
DNA: TGTGCCAGCAGCTTTAGCCTAAACATTCAGTACTTC

size: -
D: -
J: TRBJ2-5
V: TRBV7-7
CDR3: CASSLGGPQETQYF
DNA: TGTGCCAGCAGCTTAGGGGGGCCTCAAGAGACCCAGTACTTC

size: -
D: -
J: TRBJ2-3
V: TRBV7-6
CDR3: CASSLRSQGGTDTQYF
DNA: TGTGCCAGCAGCTTAAGGTCCCAGGGTGGCACAGATACGCAGTATTTT

size: -
D: -
J: TRBJ2-2
V: TRBV7-6
CDR3: CASSSQGSKNTGELFF
DNA: TGTGCCAGCAGCTCACAGGGAAGTAAGAACACCGGGGAGCTGTTTTTT

size: -
D: -
J: TRBJ2-4
V: TRBV11-2
CDR3: CASSLGGNIQYF
DNA: TGTGCCAGCAGCTTAGGAGGTAACATTCAGTACTTC

size: -
D: TRBD2
J: TRBJ2-1
V: TRBV2
CDR3: CASEGAGGTEMGRSNEQFF
DNA: TGTGCCAGCGAGGGGGCGGGAGGGACTGAAATGGGTAGGAGCAATGAGCAGTTCTTC

size: -
D: -
J: TRBJ2-2
V: TRBV6-1
CDR3: CASRTQVNTGELFF
DNA: TGTGCCAGCAGAACACAGGTTAACACCGGGGAGCTGTTTTTT

size: -
D: -
J: TRBJ2-5
V: TRBV5-4
CDR3: CASSLKGGETQYF
DNA: TGTGCCAGCAGCTTAAAAGGCGGGGAGACCCAGTACTTC

size: -
D: TRBD1
J: TRBJ2-2
V: TRBV9
CDR3: CASSVALGQGAATGELFF
DNA: TGTGCCAGCAGCGTAGCACTCGGACAGGGGGCGGCCACCGGGGAGCTGTTTTTT

size: -
D: -
J: TRBJ1-4
V: TRBV4-1
CDR3: CASRTAPSSNEKLFF
DNA: TGCGCCAGTAGGACAGCCCCGAGTTCAAATGAAAAACTGTTTTTT

size: once
D: TRBD1
J: TRBJ2-7
V: TRBV4-2
CDR3: CASSQDGTGSSYEQYF
DNA: TGTGCCAGCAGCCAAGATGGGACAGGGAGCTCCTACGAGCAGTACTTC

size: -
D: TRBD1
J: TRBJ2-7
V: TRBV5-4
CDR3: CATGQETYEQYF
DNA: TGTGCCACCGGACAGGAAACCTACGAGCAGTACTTC

size: -
D: -
J: TRBJ2-1
V: TRBV11-2
CDR3: CASSPRRAYNEQFF
DNA: TGTGCCAGCAGCCCCCGGCGGGCTTACAATGAGCAGTTCTTC

size: -
D: TRBD2
J: TRBJ2-1
V: TRBV4-1
CDR3: CASSQDLSGRAPQFF
DNA: TGCGCCAGCAGCCAAGATTTGAGCGGGAGGGCCCCCCAGTTCTTC

size: -
D: -
J: TRBJ2-7
V: TRBV5-1
CDR3: CASSLRGSYEQYF
DNA: TGCGCCAGCAGCTTACGGGGTTCCTACGAGCAGTACTTC

size: few
D: -
J: TRBJ2-7
V: TRBV29-1
CDR3: CSVEVASPEQYF
DNA: TGCAGCGTTGAAGTAGCTTCTCCCGAGCAGTACTTC

size: -
D: -
J: TRBJ1-2
V: TRBV28
CDR3: CASSLRAGPYYTF
DNA: TGTGCCAGCAGCCTGAGGGCAGGCCCCTACTACACCTTC

size: -
D: TRBD2
J: TRBJ2-7
V: TRBV7-9
CDR3: CASSLGGGTYEQYF
DNA: TGTGCCAGCAGCTTAGGGGGAGGGACCTACGAGCAGTACTTC

size: -
D: -
J: TRBJ1-6
V: TRBV5-6
CDR3: CASSLGHPIIGSYNSPLHF
DNA: TGTGCCAGCAGCTTGGGACACCCCATTATCGGCTCCTATAATTCACCCCTCCACTTT

size: -
D: TRBD1
J: TRBJ2-1
V: TRBV2
CDR3: CASRQGVGNEQFF
DNA: TGTGCCAGCAGACAGGGGGTAGGCAATGAGCAGTTCTTC

size: -
D: -
J: TRBJ1-4
V: TRBV28
CDR3: CASTPRRNEKLFF
DNA: TGTGCCAGCACCCCTAGGAGGAATGAAAAACTGTTTTTT

size: -
D: -
J: TRBJ2-7
V: TRBV15
CDR3: CATSRDRGFNEQYF
DNA: TGTGCCACCAGCAGAGATAGGGGGTTCAACGAGCAGTACTTC

size: -
D: -
J: TRBJ2-7
V: TRBV27
CDR3: CASSPQTGTREQYF
DNA: TGTGCCAGCAGTCCCCAGACAGGAACCCGCGAGCAGTACTTC

size: -
D: -
J: TRBJ2-7
V: TRBV5-1
CDR3: CASSLRWPPGEQYF
DNA: TGCGCCAGCAGCCTACGTTGGCCTCCGGGCGAGCAGTACTTC

size: -
D: TRBD1
J: TRBJ1-2
V: TRBV9
CDR3: CASSVDRDSLYGYTF
DNA: TGTGCCAGCAGCGTAGACCGGGACAGCCTCTATGGCTACACCTTC

size: -
D: TRBD1
J: TRBJ2-7
V: TRBV2
CDR3: CASSEWDSSYEQYF
DNA: TGTGCCAGCAGTGAATGGGACAGCTCCTACGAGCAGTACTTC

size: -
D: TRBD1
J: TRBJ1-2
V: TRBV5-1
CDR3: CASSLAGTGNGYTF
DNA: TGCGCCAGCAGCTTGGCCGGGACAGGGAATGGCTACACCTTC

size: -
D: TRBD2
J: TRBJ2-3
V: TRBV6-1
CDR3: CASRTSGGPDTQYF
DNA: TGTGCCAGCAGGACTAGCGGGGGGCCAGATACGCAGTATTTT

size: -
D: -
J: TRBJ2-1
V: TRBV18
CDR3: CASSTPSYNEQFF
DNA: TGTGCCAGCTCCACCCCTAGCTACAATGAGCAGTTCTTC

size: -
D: -
J: TRBJ2-3
V: TRBV9
CDR3: CASSVGSYSTDTQYF
DNA: TGTGCCAGCAGCGTCGGGTCGTATAGCACAGATACGCAGTATTTT

size: -
D: TRBD1
J: TRBJ1-2
V: TRBV19
CDR3: CASTTGGVSYTF
DNA: TGTGCCAGTACTACAGGGGGCGTAAGCTACACCTTC

size: -
D: TRBD1
J: TRBJ1-1
V: TRBV11-2
CDR3: CASSSRTGGGEAFF
DNA: TGTGCCAGCAGCTCCAGGACAGGTGGGGGTGAAGCTTTCTTT

size: few
D: TRBD1
J: TRBJ1-3
V: TRBV27
CDR3: CASSLSKGTVGNTIYF
DNA: TGTGCCAGCAGTTTATCTAAAGGGACAGTTGGAAACACCATATATTTT

size: few
D: TRBD1
J: TRBJ2-7
V: TRBV6-1
CDR3: CASSEIDRGSYEQYF
DNA: TGTGCCAGCAGTGAGATTGACAGGGGAAGCTACGAGCAGTACTTC

size: -
D: -
J: TRBJ2-1
V: TRBV9
CDR3: CASSIAEGNYNEQFF
DNA: TGTGCCAGCAGCATAGCGGAGGGGAACTACAATGAGCAGTTCTTC

size: -
D: TRBD1
J: TRBJ1-5
V: TRBV28
CDR3: CASSSPGGWGNQPQHF
DNA: TGTGCCAGCAGTTCCCCAGGGGGGTGGGGCAATCAGCCCCAGCATTTT

size: few
D: TRBD2
J: TRBJ2-5
V: TRBV5-1
CDR3: CASSLGTLAGKETQYF
DNA: TGCGCCAGCAGCTTGGGGACGCTAGCGGGAAAAGAGACCCAGTACTTC

size: -
D: -
J: TRBJ2-7
V: TRBV11-1
CDR3: CASSRARGSYEQYF
DNA: TGTGCCAGCAGCCGGGCTAGGGGTTCCTACGAGCAGTACTTC

size: once
D: -
J: TRBJ2-4
V: TRBV29-1
CDR3: CSVEVTLIAKNIQYF
DNA: TGCAGCGTTGAGGTGACATTGATAGCCAAAAACATTCAGTACTTC

size: -
D: -
J: TRBJ2-3
V: TRBV6-6
CDR3: CASSYRGDGDTQYF
DNA: TGTGCCAGCAGTTACCGGGGAGATGGGGATACGCAGTATTTT

size: -
D: -
J: TRBJ1-1
V: TRBV11-3
CDR3: CASSLGGNTEAFF
DNA: TGTGCCAGCAGCTTAGGCGGTAACACTGAAGCTTTCTTT

size: medium-sized
D: -
J: TRBJ2-1
V: TRBV29-1
CDR3: CSVTSNEQFF
DNA: TGCAGCGTTACGAGCAATGAGCAGTTCTTC

size: -
D: -
J: TRBJ2-1
V: TRBV28
CDR3: CASSLLAGYNEQFF
DNA: TGTGCCAGCAGTCTACTAGCCGGCTACAATGAGCAGTTCTTC

size: few
D: -
J: TRBJ2-5
V: TRBV30
CDR3: CAWIVTGSPQQETQYF
DNA: TGTGCCTGGATCGTTACAGGGAGCCCCCAACAAGAGACCCAGTACTTC

size: -
D: -
J: TRBJ2-7
V: TRBV7-6
CDR3: CASSLVKGAYEQYF
DNA: TGTGCCAGCAGCTTAGTAAAGGGGGCCTACGAGCAGTACTTC

size: -
D: -
J: TRBJ1-2
V: TRBV5-6
CDR3: CASSFSGGYTF
DNA: TGTGCCAGCAGCTTCTCTGGCGGCTACACCTTC